This paragraph reports one T cell receptor (beta chain). The sample belongs to a study of T cell changes during pregnancy in multiple sclerosis. The CDR3 has 14 amino acids. Germline V gene lookup returns CDR1 LNHDA and CDR2 SQIVND (reference sequence). V dropped 5 bases and J dropped 2; count of bases not matched to a gene: 2. The method was immunoSEQ multiplex PCR; TCRdb's version includes in-frame clones alone and lacks a portion of them. Of tens of thousands of clones listed, roughly 89% are singletons. The gene calls are TRBV19 and TRBJ2-7, with 11 bases that match TRBD1. This receptor was obtained from a female donor in good health, enrolled as a control in a pregnancy study. The specimen comprised peripheral blood, sampled in the third trimester of pregnancy. The CDR3 here is CASSGTGGTYEQYF. The CDR3 DNA is TGTGCCAGTAGTGGGACAGGGGGAACCTACGAGCAGTACTTC.